Below are 9 T cell receptor beta chains sequenced from a single sample in a study of cytomegalovirus exposure and HLA in healthy donors. This PCR relied on a set of 60 Vbeta primers and 13 Jbeta primers. Only in-frame clones appear in the TCRdb table, and some are missing; sequencing was by immunoSEQ multiplex PCR. The data hold fewer than 150,000 clones, with approximately 76% observed a single time. The specimen sequenced was PBMCs. The receptors originated from a man aged 45-65 years in good health and CMV-seropositive.

The chain carries TRBV10-3 and TRBJ2-1; TRBD2 aligns across 13 bases. Trimming cost V 6 bases and J 7 bases; bases outside gene matches: 15. Germline V lookup: CDR1 ENHRY, CDR2 SYGVKD. This CDR3 has 18 residues. CDR3 residues: CAISPSYTSGGAENEQFF. The CDR3 region has the DNA TGTGCCATCAGCCCATCTTATACTAGCGGGGGGGCCGAGAATGAGCAGTTCTTC.

The chain carries TRBV18 and TRBJ1-2, with a tentative D call TRBD1 (5 bases). The CDR3 sequence is 15 residues long. V lost 2 bases and J 8 bases, leaving 18 bases between the germline ends. Germline V gene data show CDR1 as KGHSH and CDR2 as LQKENI. The CDR3 reads CASSPIFGREGGYTF. CDR3 bases: TGTGCCAGCTCACCAATTTTCGGCAGGGAGGGAGGCTACACCTTC.

This chain uses TRBV2 with TRBJ2-7; 10 bases line up with TRBD1. This CDR3 region has 13 residues. Trimming at V came to 6 bases and at J to 12 bases, leaving 11 bases not matched to a gene. From germline, CDR1 is SNHLY and CDR2 FYNNEI. CDR3 in DNA: TGTGCCAGCAGGGGGACAGGGGAAGTTAGGCGGTACTTC. It yields the protein CASRGTGEVRRYF.

V usage is TRBV18 and J usage is TRBJ1-1, with 9 bases that match TRBD1. The junction had 4 bases not matched to a gene; V was cut back by 3 bases and J by 5 bases. The CDR3 sequence is 14 residues long. CDR1 is KGHSH, CDR2 LQKENI, per germline. The CDR3 bases are TGTGCCAGCTCACCGACAGGGGGTAAAACTGAAGCTTTCTTT. Translation gives CASSPTGGKTEAFF.

This clone was seen only a few times. The chain combines TRBV19 with TRBJ2-7; the D is unclear. V gave up 5 bases and J gave up 0 bases, with 8 bases separating them. The CDR3 totals 13 residues. Germline V CDR1 and CDR2: LNHDA, SQIVND (reference sequence). This CDR3 reads CASSLTPSYEQYF. The CDR3 DNA sequence: TGTGCCAGTAGTCTGACACCCTCCTACGAGCAGTACTTC.

The J gene is TRBJ2-3, the V gene TRBV28; 7 bases match TRBD1. The ends lost 5 bases at V and 1 base at J; junction bases unmatched: 3. The CDR3 extends over 14 amino acids. Germline V lookup: CDR1 MDHEN, CDR2 SYDVKM. CDR3 nucleotides: TGTGCCAGCAGTGTGACAGGGCGCACAGATACGCAGTATTTT. This sequence encodes CASSVTGRTDTQYF.

This chain connects TRBV4-3 to TRBJ1-1; no definite D call. Germline CDR1 LGHNA, CDR2 YSLEER. The CDR3 sequence is 15 residues long. Trimming took off 0 bases at V and 4 bases at J, with 12 bases between the two ends. The CDR3 region has the DNA TGCGCCAGCAGCCAAGATCGGAGGGTGAGCACTGAAGCTTTCTTT. The encoded protein is CASSQDRRVSTEAFF.

The chain links TRBV5-6 to TRBJ2-5; no reliable D call. CDR1 SGHDT and CDR2 YYEEEE come from the germline V gene. Trimming removed 4 bases from V and 1 base from J, with 11 bases in between. The CDR3 is 14 residues long. CDR3 bases: TGTGCCAGCAGCCGTATGAGCCGCCAAGAGACCCAGTACTTC. It translates to CASSRMSRQETQYF.

The V gene is TRBV13, the J gene TRBJ1-1; D remains ambiguous. Germline V gives CDR1 PRHDT, CDR2 FYEKMQ (reference sequence). This CDR3 comprises 12 residues. Trimming cost V 5 bases and J 5 bases, with 9 bases left between them. The CDR3, as DNA: TGTGCCAGCAGCAGTGGGCGAACTGAAGCTTTCTTT. Its protein product is CASSSGRTEAFF.